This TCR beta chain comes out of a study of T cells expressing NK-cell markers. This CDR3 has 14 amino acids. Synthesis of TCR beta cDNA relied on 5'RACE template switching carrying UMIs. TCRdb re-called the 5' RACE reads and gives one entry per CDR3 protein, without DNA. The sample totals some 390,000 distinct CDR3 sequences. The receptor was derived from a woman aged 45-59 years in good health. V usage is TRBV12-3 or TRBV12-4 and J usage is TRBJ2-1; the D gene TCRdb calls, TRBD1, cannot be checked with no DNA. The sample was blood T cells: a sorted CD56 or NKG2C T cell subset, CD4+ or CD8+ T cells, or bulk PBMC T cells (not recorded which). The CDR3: CASTMDRGRLEQFF.